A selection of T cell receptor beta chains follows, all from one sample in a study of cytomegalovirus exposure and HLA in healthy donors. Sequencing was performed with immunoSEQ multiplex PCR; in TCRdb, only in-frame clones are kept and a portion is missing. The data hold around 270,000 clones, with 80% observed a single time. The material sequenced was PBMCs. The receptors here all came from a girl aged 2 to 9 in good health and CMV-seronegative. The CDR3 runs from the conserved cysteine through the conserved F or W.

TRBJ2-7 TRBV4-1 CASSQIQDLIYEQYF
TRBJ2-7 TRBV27 CAASPKLAGGPGQYF
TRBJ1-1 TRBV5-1 CASSLGQGWTEAFF
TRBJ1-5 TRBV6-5 CASSSSTGKPQHF
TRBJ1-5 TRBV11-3 CASSLDTTGQGTCGNQPQHF
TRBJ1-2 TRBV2 CASIVSGAHVDGYTF
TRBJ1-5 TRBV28 CASSFSGILGQPQHF
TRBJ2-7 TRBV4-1 CASSPGYSAGGPGYEQYF
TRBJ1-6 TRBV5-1 CASSFDRAFNSPLHF
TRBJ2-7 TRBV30 CALGQAYEQYF
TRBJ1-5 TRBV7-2 CASSLLGQGRWQPQHF
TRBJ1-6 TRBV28 CASATGFFTYNSPLHF
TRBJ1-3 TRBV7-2 CASSLGQGAGNTIYF
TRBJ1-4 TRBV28 CASSPIGEKLFF
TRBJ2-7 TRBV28 CASSPQGRLDYEQYF
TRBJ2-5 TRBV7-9 CASTHYGETQYF
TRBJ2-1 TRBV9 CASSVGSLAGSYNEQFF
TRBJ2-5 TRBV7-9 CSSSSSETQYF
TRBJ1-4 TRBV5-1 CASSRDRGGEKLFF
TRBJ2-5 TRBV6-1 CASKTSGGPRTQYF
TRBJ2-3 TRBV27 CASSLRRTNTDTQYF
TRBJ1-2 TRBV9 CASSPGGVPRNYGYTF
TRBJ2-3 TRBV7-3 CASSLGTVPVDTQYF
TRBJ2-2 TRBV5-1 CASSSPNAPPLGSGELFF
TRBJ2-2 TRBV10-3 CAISDEDTANTGELFF
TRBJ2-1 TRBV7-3 CASSVQGSSYNEQFF
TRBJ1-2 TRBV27 CASNAGYGYTF
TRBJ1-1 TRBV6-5 CASSYSGREGTEAFF
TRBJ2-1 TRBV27 CASSSSVLNEQFF
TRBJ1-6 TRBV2 CASMYQGTGHF
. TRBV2 CASSEQGLSTSYEQYF
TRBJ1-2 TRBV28 CASSGDTNYGYTF
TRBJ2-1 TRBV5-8 CASSSRGGRSYNEQFF
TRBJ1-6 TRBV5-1 CASSVDSSNSPLHF
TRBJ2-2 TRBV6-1 CASRGRGGGGELFF
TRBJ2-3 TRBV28 CASSLLREVLAGVDTQYF
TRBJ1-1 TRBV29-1 CSVGGGVVSNTEAFF
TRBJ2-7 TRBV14 CASRLGTSYEQYF